The present entry profiles one T cell receptor beta chain with its context. As yet, its antigen is unknown. Individually, cDNA molecules had unique molecular identifiers attached to them. Using its own MiXCR run on the 5' RACE reads, TCRdb lists one record per CDR3 protein. The sample has roughly 80,000 distinct CDR3 sequences; over 11% are singletons. The sample originates from a study of early T cells in non-severe SARS-CoV-2 infection. As for the study in general: Sequencing of bulk RNA from unsorted whole blood was done, without chain pairing. Study-level results: Anti-spike CD8 responses were favored by VDJdb matching, which missed private and CD4 specificities.

CDR3 length: 14 residues. Trimming pared 3 bases from V and 1 base from J, leaving 10 bases between. Germline V gene data show CDR1 as SGHRS and CDR2 as YFSETQ. The genes are TRBV5-1 and TRBJ2-5; D could derive from TRBD1 or TRBD2 (5 bases each). The material sequenced was whole blood. This sequence originates from an adult who was a healthcare worker with PCR-confirmed SARS-CoV-2 infection or an uninfected control (not recorded which). The CDR3 reads CASSSGRSQETQYF. The CDR3 DNA reads TGCGCCAGCAGCTCGGGACGGAGCCAAGAGACCCAGTACTTC. The entire variable domain, with the rest obtained from reference TRBV5-1 and TRBJ2-5, is as follows: KAGVTQTPRYLIKTRGQQVTLSCSPISGHRSVSWYQQTPGQGLQFLFEYFSETQRNKGNFPGRFSGRQFSNSRSEMNVSTLELGDSALYLCASSSGRSQETQYFGPGTRLLVL.